A single sample gave rise to the 3 T cell receptor beta chains below, sequenced in a study of Graves' ophthalmopathy and Graves' hyperthyroidism (dated by TCRdb to 2017 to 2018). Instrument on record: Illumina HiSeq 2000. TCR beta CDR3 regions were amplified from RNA transcripts for repertoire sequencing. The first round was an RT-PCR using HTBI primers with the Qiagen OneStep RT-PCR kit, and this first round was followed by a second-round multiplex PCR, then size selection and purification. TCRdb redid the processing of the public reads, applying fastp at Q25 and MiXCR, and retained in-frame beta chains. Entries are consolidated by CDR3 protein sequence, retaining the most common genes and DNA. The table for this sample lists 45,000 to 60,000 distinct CDR3 sequences; around 50% of them were counted only once. Over 4% of the sample lies in the top ten. The sequencing sample was made of peripheral blood. These TCRs come from an adult woman with Graves' ophthalmopathy.

On this clonotype itself: The junction shows a germline mismatch at one end, possibly a read error. The chain uses TRBV7-9 and TRBJ2-3, with TRBD2 matching over 16 bases. Germline CDR1 SEHNR, CDR2 FQNEAQ (reference sequence). The CDR3 sequence is 16 residues long. CDR3 DNA sequence: TGTGCCAGCAGCCCGGGACTAGCGGGAGGGTTAGATACGCAGTGTTTT. Translating it yields CASSPGLAGGLDTQCF.

In regard to this clonotype: Given the absence of the conserved phenylalanine or tryptophan at the CDR3 end, a read error is likely. V is TRBV7-2 and J is TRBJ2-1; maybe TRBD1 (7 bases). Trimming removed 5 bases from V and 0 bases from J, with 14 bases in between. Germline CDR1 and CDR2: SGHTA and FQGNSA. This CDR3 spans 16 amino acids. The CDR3 spells CASSLGGTVSYNEQFS. The CDR3 DNA reads TGTGCCAGCAGCCTAGGGGGGACAGTCTCCTACAATGAGCAGTTCTCC.

This clonotype was recorded at least ten times. J is TRBJ1-2 and V is TRBV5-8; weak D call: TRBD1 (6 bases). The V end was cut by 1 base, the J end by 6 bases, with 25 bases between. Germline-derived CDR1 and CDR2 are SGHTS and YDEGEE. The CDR3 spans 18 residues. In DNA form, the CDR3 reads TGTGCCAGCAGCTTGAATAGTAAGGGGGGCACAGGCCAGGATGGCTACACCTTC. It encodes CASSLNSKGGTGQDGYTF.